These 2 T cell receptor beta chains share one sample of origin, sequenced in a study of T cells in Graves' hyperthyroidism and ophthalmopathy. RNA transcripts served as the template for amplifying TCR beta CDR3 regions. Initially, a first-round RT-PCR of the TCR CDR3 employed the HTBI primer set. TCRdb independently ran MiXCR on the multiplex PCR reads; one entry per CDR3 protein. The sample shows roughly 700,000 distinct CDR3 sequences, roughly a sixth of them seen only once. Specimen: blood. These receptors all come from a man aged 45-60 years with Graves' hyperthyroidism.

This chain uses TRBV4-3 with TRBJ2-1; D not certain. Germline V gene data show CDR1 as LGHNA and CDR2 as YSLEER. Trimming left V 4 bases short and J 1 base short, with 11 bases between. CDR3 length: 15 residues. As DNA, the CDR3 is TGCGCCAGCAGCCCTGGAGCAGTGTCCTACAATGAGCAGTTCTTC. It specifies CASSPGAVSYNEQFF.

The table lists this clonotype with many counts. The chain has TRBV5-1 and TRBJ2-5, with D possibly TRBD1 on 6 matching bases. The V gene lost 0 bases and the J gene lost 5 bases, with 17 bases spanning the gap. This CDR3 has 16 residues. Germline V gene lookup returns CDR1 SGHRS and CDR2 YFSETQ. Written as DNA, the CDR3 is TGCGCCAGCAGCTTGGCCGGAGCAGGGGCCCGGGAGACCCAGTACTTC. Translating it yields CASSLAGAGARETQYF.